Shown below are 28 T cell receptor beta chains from a single sample sequenced in a study of blood T cell repertoires in COVID-19. Libraries were prepared by immunoSEQ multiplex PCR; TCRdb keeps only in-frame clonotypes and omits some of them. The sample consists of roughly 220,000 clones, roughly 90% of them appearing once. Sequenced: PBMCs or T cells enriched from blood (not recorded which). All receptors derive from a woman aged 40-49 years with acute COVID-19.

The CDR3 nucleotides read TGCAGCGTTACACTTACCTCGTCAGGTACGCAGTATTTT. It yields the protein CSVTLTSSGTQYF. The V call is TRBV29-1, the J call TRBJ2-3, with D uncertain. The CDR3 extends over 13 amino acids. The germline V and J ends were trimmed by 5 bases and 8 bases, with 17 bases remaining between them. The germline V gene has CDR1 SQVTM and CDR2 ANQGSEA.

This clone has only a few counts. Other DNA sequences in the sample encode the same CDR3. This chain uses TRBV9 with TRBJ1-6; 8 bases match TRBD1. V was clipped by 0 bases and J by 7 bases; unmatched bases: 0. Germline V lookup: CDR1 SGDLS, CDR2 YYNGEE. The CDR3 extends over 14 amino acids. In nucleotides, the CDR3 is TGTGCCAGCAGCGTAGGGACAGGGAATTCACCCCTCCACTTT. This encodes CASSVGTGNSPLHF.

The gene calls are TRBV18 and TRBJ2-3, with D possibly TRBD1 on 6 matching bases. This CDR3 is built from 15 residues. The germline V gene has CDR1 KGHSH and CDR2 LQKENI. V gave up 3 bases and J gave up 3 bases, with 13 bases separating them. The CDR3 DNA is TGTGCCAGCTCACCCAATCCCGGACAGACAGATACGCAGTATTTT. Translating gives CASSPNPGQTDTQYF.

This chain connects TRBV5-1 to TRBJ1-5; 8 bases map to TRBD1. V gave up 2 bases and J gave up 2 bases; unmatched junction bases: 6. Germline CDR1 is SGHRS and CDR2 is YFSETQ. CDR3 length equals 16 residues. The CDR3 loop is CASSLHPDRGNQPQHF. As DNA, the CDR3 is TGCGCCAGCAGCTTACATCCGGACAGGGGCAATCAGCCCCAGCATTTT.

The chain carries TRBV18 and TRBJ1-1; D not certain. Germline loops: CDR1 KGHSH, CDR2 LQKENI. Trimming stripped 0 bases from V and 0 bases from J, with 5 bases between. CDR3 length equals 14 residues. The CDR3 nucleotides are TGTGCCAGCTCACCACCTACTGTGAACACTGAAGCTTTCTTT. As protein: CASSPPTVNTEAFF.

This sequence joins TRBV5-1 and TRBJ2-1; 7 positions match TRBD2. Trimming cost V 0 bases and J 9 bases; bases outside gene matches: 9. The V gene's germline CDR1 is SGHRS and CDR2 YFSETQ. This CDR3 contains 15 residues. In DNA form, the CDR3 reads TGCGCCAGCAGCTTGGAGGGGTTTGGCGGGGGTGAGCAGTTCTTC. It is translated as CASSLEGFGGGEQFF. Looking up the rest from reference TRBV5-1 and TRBJ2-1 gives the full variable domain: KAGVTQTPRYLIKTRGQQVTLSCSPISGHRSVSWYQQTPGQGLQFLFEYFSETQRNKGNFPGRFSGRQFSNSRSEMNVSTLELGDSALYLCASSLEGFGGGEQFFGPGTRLTVL.

This clone was seen once. The chain couples TRBV20-1 to TRBJ1-6; TRBD1 agrees at 10 bases. From germline, CDR1 is DFQATT and CDR2 SNEGSKA (reference sequence). Trimming at V came to 3 bases and at J to 10 bases, leaving 9 bases not matched to a gene. This CDR3 region has 15 residues. In nucleotides, the CDR3 is TGCAGTGCTAGTAACGTGGGACAGGGGAAGTCACCCCTCCACTTT. Translated: CSASNVGQGKSPLHF.

The rearrangement uses TRBV5-1 and TRBJ2-3; 9 nucleotides match TRBD1. Trimming took 5 bases from V and 4 from J; bases not matched to a gene: 5. The germline gives CDR1 SGHRS, CDR2 YFSETQ. The length of the CDR3 is 14 residues. CDR3 loop: CASSMGQGADTQYF. Here the CDR3 DNA reads TGCGCCAGCAGTATGGGACAGGGCGCAGATACGCAGTATTTT.

About this clone itself: This CDR3 is also generated by other DNA sequences in the sample. The CDR3 sequence: CASSFGETQYF. The CDR3, as DNA: TGTGCCAGCAGCTTCGGTGAGACCCAGTACTTC. This chain joins TRBV7-9 and TRBJ2-5, with D unclear. In germline, CDR1 is SEHNR, CDR2 FQNEAQ (reference sequence). The CDR3 is 11 residues long. V was shortened by 3 bases and J by 5 bases, with 4 bases between the two germline ends.

V usage is TRBV6-6 and J usage is TRBJ2-1; D is uncertain. Germline CDR1 reads MNHNY; CDR2 reads SVGAGI (reference sequence). V was shortened by 5 bases and J by 2 bases, with 19 bases between the two germline ends. This CDR3 spans 17 amino acids. The CDR3, as DNA: TGTGCCAGCAGTCCGCCTGCGCTAGTCCTCGCCTACAATGAGCAGTTCTTC. Translating gives CASSPPALVLAYNEQFF.

As DNA, the CDR3 is TGTGCCAGCAGCCAAGATTGGGGCCCTGAAGCTTTCTTT. Amino acids: CASSQDWGPEAFF. The gene calls are TRBV3-1 (or the pseudogene TRBV3-2) and TRBJ1-1, with D maybe TRBD1 (5 bases). The CDR3 covers 13 residues. V lost 0 bases and J 6 bases, leaving 8 bases between the germline ends. In germline, CDR1 is LGHDT, CDR2 YNNKEL (reference sequence).

This sequence joins TRBV24-1 and TRBJ1-5, with D uncertain. The CDR3 length is 14 residues. Trimming pared 3 bases from V and 9 bases from J, leaving 14 bases between. The germline gives CDR1 KGHDR, CDR2 SFDVKD. The DNA of the CDR3 is TGTGCCACCAGTGATACGGTCCGAAACGGGCCCCAGCATTTT. Protein: CATSDTVRNGPQHF.

V gene TRBV6-5 combines with J gene TRBJ1-1; 11 bases agree with TRBD1. The CDR3 covers 15 residues. CDR1 is MNHEY, CDR2 SVGAGI, per germline. The V and J ends lost 0 bases and 6 bases, in that order; junction bases with no gene match: 3. The CDR3 region has the DNA TGTGCCAGCAGTTACTCGGTGGGACAGGGGGCTGAAGCTTTCTTT. Residues: CASSYSVGQGAEAFF.

A few counts support this clone. The V and J genes are TRBV6-5 and TRBJ1-1; unclear D gene. The CDR3 sequence is 15 residues long. The V and J ends lost 2 bases and 0 bases respectively, with 10 bases between them. CDR1 is MNHEY, CDR2 SVGAGI, per germline. CDR3 residues: CASSYGQALNTEAFF. CDR3 sequence (DNA): TGTGCCAGCAGTTACGGGCAGGCTTTGAACACTGAAGCTTTCTTT.

The chain joins TRBV12-3 or TRBV12-4 to TRBJ1-2; D is unclear. Trimming removed 8 bases at V and 0 bases at J, with 7 bases between. The CDR3 has 12 amino acids. The CDR3: CASRETNYGYTF. The CDR3 DNA sequence: TGTGCCAGCCGGGAAACTAACTATGGCTACACCTTC.

The chain employs TRBV5-1 and TRBJ1-1, with D unresolved. Trimming left V 4 bases short and J 3 bases short, with 10 bases between. In germline, CDR1 is SGHRS, CDR2 YFSETQ. The CDR3 has 13 amino acids. CDR3 residues: CASSNGDYTEAFF. The CDR3 nucleotides are TGCGCCAGCAGCAACGGGGATTACACTGAAGCTTTCTTT.

This chain uses TRBV5-1 with TRBJ2-1, with 8 bases aligning to TRBD1. The germline gives CDR1 SGHRS, CDR2 YFSETQ. The CDR3 spans 15 residues. With 4 bases clipped from V and 9 bases from J, the junction kept 12 bases outside the gene matches. CDR3 sequence (DNA): TGCGCCAGCAGCCCACTGGACAGGGTAAGGAGTGAGCAGTTCTTC. Amino acids: CASSPLDRVRSEQFF. Filled out from reference TRBV5-1 and TRBJ2-1, the complete variable domain reads KAGVTQTPRYLIKTRGQQVTLSCSPISGHRSVSWYQQTPGQGLQFLFEYFSETQRNKGNFPGRFSGRQFSNSRSEMNVSTLELGDSALYLCASSPLDRVRSEQFFGPGTRLTVL.

The rearrangement links TRBV28 to TRBJ1-5; no clear D gene. The CDR3 extends over 13 amino acids. Trimming removed 4 bases at V and 5 bases at J, with 9 bases between. CDR1 MDHEN and CDR2 SYDVKM come from the germline V gene. Here the CDR3 reads CASSSVRDQPQHF. In DNA form, the CDR3 reads TGTGCCAGCAGTTCCGTGAGGGATCAGCCCCAGCATTTT.

The V gene is TRBV27, the J gene TRBJ1-4; D gene unclear. From germline, CDR1 is MNHEY and CDR2 SMNVEV (reference sequence). This CDR3 is built from 15 residues. V lost 0 bases and J lost 0, with 5 bases in between. The CDR3 loop is CASSLSHSTNEKLFF. DNA for the CDR3: TGTGCCAGCAGTTTATCCCACTCAACTAATGAAAAACTGTTTTTT.

This clone was seen just once. The chain joins TRBV7-3 to TRBJ2-6; D gene unclear. There are 16 residues in the CDR3. CDR1 and CDR2 from the germline V gene are SGHTA and FQGTGA. V was pared by 1 base and J by 0 bases, with 7 bases between. In nucleotides, the CDR3 is TGTGCCAGCAGCTTAAAGAGCACCTCTGGGGCCAACGTCCTGACTTTC. It codes for CASSLKSTSGANVLTF.

CDR3 DNA: TGTGCCAGCAGCCCCGGGGTGAGGGACAATCAGCCCCAGCATTTT. Translated: CASSPGVRDNQPQHF. This chain connects TRBV6-5 to TRBJ1-5; D remains unclear. Per germline, CDR1 MNHEY and CDR2 SVGAGI. This CDR3 contains 15 residues. V lost 6 bases, J lost 3 bases, and 15 bases lay in between.

This sequence joins TRBV5-1 and TRBJ1-2; D gene ambiguous. There are 13 residues in the CDR3. V was cut by 0 bases and J by 8 bases, with 11 bases left in between. CDR1 is SGHRS, CDR2 YFSETQ, per germline. CDR3 sequence reads: CASSLDGSPGYTF. Written as DNA, the CDR3 is TGCGCCAGCAGCTTGGACGGGAGCCCCGGCTACACCTTC.

J is TRBJ1-6 and V is TRBV12-3 or TRBV12-4; no reliable D call. V lost 6 bases to trimming and J lost 7 bases, with 10 bases between them. The CDR3 extends over 13 amino acids. CDR3 nucleotides: TGTGCCAGCAGGTCGGACTGGAATTCACCCCTCCACTTT. Its protein product is CASRSDWNSPLHF.

The sample holds one count of this clone. The chain recombines TRBV30 with TRBJ2-1, with 9 nucleotides matching TRBD1. Germline V gene lookup returns CDR1 GTSNPN and CDR2 SVGIG (reference sequence). Losses at the gene ends were 1 base for V and 8 bases for J; bases not matched to a gene: 3. This CDR3 is built from 13 residues. The CDR3 DNA reads TGTGCCTGGAGTGCGGACAGGGGCCATGAGCAGTTCTTC. It specifies CAWSADRGHEQFF.

The chain is built from TRBV12-3 or TRBV12-4 and TRBJ2-1; D call uncertain. V lost 6 bases to trimming and J lost 0 bases, with 6 bases between them. The length of the CDR3 is 13 residues. The CDR3 DNA sequence: TGTGCCAGCAGGAGAGGCTCCTACAATGAGCAGTTCTTC. This sequence encodes CASRRGSYNEQFF.

The genes are TRBV2 and TRBJ1-2; 9 bases are a match to TRBD1. V lost 7 bases to trimming and J lost 6 bases; unmatched junction nucleotides: 3. The CDR3 totals 12 residues. CDR1 SNHLY and CDR2 FYNNEI come from the germline V gene. The CDR3 reads CASNWDRDGYTF. The CDR3 region has the DNA TGTGCCAGCAACTGGGACAGGGATGGCTACACCTTC.

This chain uses TRBV3-1 (or the pseudogene TRBV3-2) with TRBJ1-1; 7 nucleotides align to TRBD1. The CDR3 is 14 amino acids. The germline CDR1 and CDR2 sequences are LGHDT and YNNKEL (reference sequence). The junction had 7 bases not matched to a gene; V was cut back by 3 bases and J by 6 bases. The CDR3, as DNA: TGTGCCAGCAGCCACTCTTCAGGGGGGCCTGAAGCTTTCTTT. The encoded protein is CASSHSSGGPEAFF.

The chain links TRBV18 to TRBJ1-2; 8 nucleotides agree with TRBD1. The CDR3 has 14 amino acids. The trim removed 3 bases at V and 6 bases at J, leaving 6 bases unmatched. CDR1 and CDR2 (germline): KGHSH, LQKENI. Written as DNA, the CDR3 is TGTGCCAGCTCACCGGAACAGGGGGGGGATGGCTACACCTTC. It codes for CASSPEQGGDGYTF.